This T cell receptor beta chain is from a study of T cells after yellow fever vaccination. Study details: Researchers used SMART-Seq v4 Ultra Low Input to prepare fractions that had low cell numbers. Study results and limitations: There was a small share of clonotypes that showed up in both the CD4 and CD8 compartments.

Germline V lookup: CDR1 LNHDA, CDR2 SQIVND (reference sequence). With 6 bases removed from V and 1 base from J, the gap between germline ends came to 13 bases. The CDR3 sequence is 14 residues long. MiXCR, run by TCRdb on the 5' RACE reads, gives a single entry per CDR3 protein. Of a few hundred thousand distinct CDR3 sequences listed, 15% to 20% are singletons. A remark on this clonotype: Its antigen is unknown.

J is TRBJ2-7 and V is TRBV19; weak D call: TRBD1 (6 bases). This receptor was obtained from a man younger than 45 who received the YFV17D yellow fever vaccine. The material was PBMCs, obtained 15 days after the yellow fever booster vaccination. The CDR3 region is CASSYRVTSYEQYF. CDR3 DNA sequence: TGTGCCAGTAGCTACAGGGTGACGTCCTACGAGCAGTACTTC.